This TCR beta chain was found in a study of vaccination and CD4 T cells after COVID-19. Study overall: Investigators stimulated cells with overlapping spike peptides drawn from SARS-CoV-2, HCoV-NL63, HCoV-OC43 and HCoV-229E.

Treatment in this sample: roughly nine-day PBMC culture with coronavirus spike peptide pools or control peptides (ViraFEST assay). Sequencing of cultured CD4+ T cell DNA used the Oncomine TCR Beta short-read assay. TCRdb reprocessed the PCR reads with MiXCR, giving one entry per CDR3 protein. Altogether 5,000 to 6,500 distinct CDR3 sequences are present, under 40% being singletons, with the ten largest covering roughly 35%. The CDR3 has 15 residues. V lost 0 bases and J 8 bases, leaving 16 bases between the germline ends. Per the germline V gene, CDR1 is MNHNS and CDR2 is SASEGT. For this clonotype: The target antigen is unknown.

This clonotype was obtained from a human donor who had recovered from COVID-19. The source was CD4+ T cells from blood, cultured in vitro, collected after SARS-CoV-2 vaccination. The chain joins TRBV6-1 to TRBJ1-1; D gene unclear. CDR3 sequence reads: CASSEAWSRPLEAFF. The CDR3 nucleotides read TGTGCCAGCAGTGAAGCTTGGAGCCGACCCCTGGAAGCTTTCTTT.